This T cell receptor (beta chain) was identified during a study of shared clonotypes between healthy human individuals. General study points: Estimated richness values were generally larger in naive subsets than in memory subsets.

This CDR3 region has 12 residues. From germline, CDR1 is SQVTM and CDR2 ANQGSEA. Trimming removed 7 bases from V and 6 bases from J, with 12 bases in between. This clone appeared once. The antigen is unknown. Researchers reported that CD8 memory united CD45RO+ cells with CCR7-negative CD45RA+ TemRA cells. Profiled with immunoSEQ multiplex PCR; TCRdb holds only in-frame clones, not every one. The sample includes fewer than 850,000 clones, roughly 91% of them seen just once. The chain joins TRBV29-1 to TRBJ2-2; D remains ambiguous. Sequencing was done on a sample of memory CD8+ T cells from PBMCs. Subset denoted: CD45RO+ cells pooled with CCR7-negative TemRA cells. This TCR was sampled from a man between 18 and 35 years old in good health. Some clones in this sample may be carry-over from other donors' samples. In DNA, the CDR3 is TGCAGCGGCCTTAGTGTGCCCGGGGAGCTGTTTTTT. Translation gives CSGLSVPGELFF.